These 10 T cell receptor beta chains share one sample of origin, sequenced in a study of T cell responses to AZD1222 COVID-19 vaccine. Assay used: immunoSEQ multiplex PCR; TCRdb lists only in-frame clones, some missing. The sample lists around 110,000 clones, roughly nine tenths seen once, with 7.5% in the top ten. The material was peripheral blood, obtained on day 0 of AZD1222 vaccination. These receptors were collected from an adult in good health.

The chain is built from TRBV27 and TRBJ1-5; TRBD1 might be the D (5 bases). The germline CDR1 and CDR2 sequences are MNHEY and SMNVEV (reference sequence). CDR3 length: 18 amino acids. Trimming pared 1 base from V and 1 base from J, leaving 17 bases between. CDR3 in amino acids: CASSLYGGGTLSNQPQHF. Written as DNA, the CDR3 is TGTGCCAGCAGTTTATATGGGGGAGGGACCTTAAGCAATCAGCCCCAGCATTTT.

The rearrangement links TRBV28 to TRBJ1-3, with a weak D call TRBD1 (5 bases). This CDR3 comprises 17 residues. V lost 4 bases to trimming and J lost 0 bases, with 16 bases between them. Germline-derived CDR1 and CDR2 are MDHEN and SYDVKM. CDR3 DNA: TGTGCCAGCAGTTCTCATGGCCGACAGAGCTCTGGAAACACCATATATTTT. It is translated as CASSSHGRQSSGNTIYF.

The rearrangement links TRBV15 to TRBJ1-4; tentative D call: TRBD1 (5 bases). Trimming left V 8 bases short and J 3 bases short, with 16 bases between. This CDR3 has 15 residues. Per germline, CDR1 LNHNV and CDR2 YYDKDF (reference sequence). CDR3 nucleotides: TGTGCCACCCGGGCAGGGTTCTCCGCTAATGAAAAACTGTTTTTT. This encodes CATRAGFSANEKLFF.

The chain links TRBV15 to TRBJ1-6; D not resolved. Trimming took off 1 base at V and 7 bases at J, with 8 bases between the two ends. This CDR3 region has 14 residues. CDR1 and CDR2 from the germline V gene are LNHNV and YYDKDF (reference sequence). The CDR3 here is CATSRGDRNSPLHF. The CDR3 nucleotides are TGTGCCACCAGCAGAGGGGATAGGAATTCACCCCTCCACTTT.

This clone showed up just a few times. The V gene is TRBV24-1, the J gene TRBJ2-7; D is unresolved. CDR3 length equals 13 residues. V was shortened by 1 base and J by 4 bases, with 7 bases between the two germline ends. The germline CDR1 and CDR2 sequences are KGHDR and SFDVKD. The CDR3 region is CATSDLKEYEQYF. CDR3 nucleotide sequence: TGTGCCACCAGTGATTTAAAGGAATACGAGCAGTACTTC.

The chain employs TRBV5-6 and TRBJ1-1; TRBD1 matches 10 bases. This CDR3 is 17 amino acids long. Unmatched junction bases numbered 10, after V lost 4 bases and J lost 1 base. The germline gives CDR1 SGHDT, CDR2 YYEEEE. The CDR3 here is CASSHIPGTGENTEAFF. The CDR3 DNA is TGTGCCAGCAGCCATATCCCCGGGACAGGGGAGAACACTGAAGCTTTCTTT. The variable domain in full, completed from reference TRBV5-6 and TRBJ1-1, reads DAGVTQSPTHLIKTRGQQVTLRCSPKSGHDTVSWYQQALGQGPQFIFQYYEEEERQRGNFPDRFSGHQFPNYSSELNVNALLLGDSALYLCASSHIPGTGENTEAFFGQGTRLTVV.

This rearrangement joins TRBV4-2 to TRBJ1-1; D is uncertain. The germline V gene encodes CDR1 LGHNA and CDR2 YNFKEQ. CDR3 length equals 16 residues. With 7 bases removed from V and 5 bases from J, the gap between germline ends came to 23 bases. The CDR3 is CASTQGRTDRGTEAFF. The CDR3 DNA sequence: TGTGCCAGCACTCAAGGGCGGACGGACCGAGGGACTGAAGCTTTCTTT.

This clone appeared a few times. This sequence joins TRBV5-1 and TRBJ1-1, with D unresolved. Trimming shortened V by 2 bases and J by 10 bases, and 12 bases separated the two germline ends. CDR1 SGHRS and CDR2 YFSETQ come from the germline V gene. The CDR3 extends over 12 amino acids. The CDR3, as DNA: TGCGCCAGCAGCTTCGGAGCGGAGGGAGCTTTCTTT. Its protein product is CASSFGAEGAFF.

This clone was counted between two and nine times. The rearrangement links TRBV3-1 (or the pseudogene TRBV3-2) to TRBJ1-4; D not resolved. The CDR3 has 13 residues. Germline CDR1 LGHDT, CDR2 YNNKEL (reference sequence). Between the trimmed V and J ends, which lost 5 bases and 5 bases, there was a span of 9 bases. The DNA of the CDR3 is TGTGCCAGCAGCGGACGAATCAATGAAAAACTGTTTTTT. Translating gives CASSGRINEKLFF.

The J gene is TRBJ2-3, the V gene TRBV6-4; TRBD2 matches at 11 bases. Looked up from germline, CDR1 is MRHNA and CDR2 is SNTAGT. The CDR3 spans 15 residues. Unmatched junction bases numbered 8, after V lost 6 bases and J lost 6 bases. CDR3 sequence: CASSPTSGSGDTQYF. CDR3 nucleotide sequence: TGTGCCAGCAGCCCAACTAGCGGGAGTGGGGATACGCAGTATTTT.